This is a list of T cell receptor beta chains from one sample in a study of T cells after yellow fever vaccination. TCRdb analysed the 5' RACE reads with MiXCR anew, one entry per CDR3 protein. The sample yields around 310,000 distinct CDR3 sequences, roughly 4.3% seen once. Sequencing used PBMCs, obtained 15 days after the yellow fever booster vaccination. The receptors come from a man in his late teens or twenties who received the YFV17D yellow fever vaccine. Each CDR3 is given with its conserved first and last residue. D genes are given only for firm matches. Clone size, where shown, is once, few, many, or a class for clones that have expanded.

CDR3,DNA,V,D,J,size
CASSSPGGLSYNEQFF,TGTGCCAGCAGCTCCCCCGGGGGGCTCTCCTACAATGAGCAGTTCTTC,TRBV7-2,NA,TRBJ2-1,NA
CASSLDPQAMNTEAFF,TGCGCCAGCAGCTTGGATCCCCAGGCAATGAACACTGAAGCTTTCTTT,TRBV5-1,NA,TRBJ1-1,few
CASSPTDSRTAYNSPLHF,TGTGCCAGCAGCCCCACTGACTCGAGGACCGCCTATAATTCACCCCTCCACTTT,TRBV9,NA,TRBJ1-6,NA
CASSQGLRAIGELFF,TGCGCCAGCAGCCAAGGCCTGAGGGCCATCGGGGAGCTGTTTTTT,TRBV4-3,NA,TRBJ2-2,few
CASSLVADRDNEQFF,TGCGCCAGCAGCTTGGTGGCGGACAGGGACAATGAGCAGTTCTTC,TRBV5-1,TRBD1,TRBJ2-1,many
CASSRLAGGPTDTQYF,TGTGCCAGCAGCCGCCTCGCGGGGGGGCCCACAGATACGCAGTATTTT,TRBV7-2,TRBD2,TRBJ2-3,many
CASSHRLAGMYQETQYF,TGTGCCAGCAGCCATAGACTAGCGGGGATGTACCAAGAGACCCAGTACTTC,TRBV12-3/TRBV12-4,TRBD2,TRBJ2-5,few
CSAPDRRGEAETQYF,TGCAGTGCCCCCGACCGGCGGGGGGAGGCAGAGACCCAGTACTTC,TRBV20-1,TRBD2,TRBJ2-5,many
CASSFKAGGGTGELFF,TGTGCCAGCAGCTTCAAGGCGGGGGGCGGGACCGGGGAGCTGTTTTTT,TRBV7-8,TRBD2,TRBJ2-2,many
CASSLAGGGYGYTF,TGTGCCAGCAGCTTGGCAGGGGGCGGCTATGGCTACACCTTC,TRBV5-6,TRBD1,TRBJ1-2,many
CASSPGQGAQETQYF,TGTGCCAGCAGCCCGGGACAGGGGGCACAAGAGACCCAGTACTTC,TRBV7-9,TRBD1,TRBJ2-5,NA
CASTVQGVRTEAFF,TGTGCCAGCACCGTACAGGGGGTTAGGACTGAAGCTTTCTTT,TRBV12-3/TRBV12-4,TRBD1,TRBJ1-1,few
CASRRSFDPRTEAFF,TGTGCCAGCAGGAGGTCTTTTGACCCGAGGACTGAAGCTTTCTTT,TRBV6-5,NA,TRBJ1-1,few
CASNRLAGGLIGELFF,TGTGCCAGCAACCGACTAGCGGGGGGGCTTATCGGGGAGCTGTTTTTT,TRBV6-6,TRBD2,TRBJ2-2,few
CASSLDQWELSLNTDTQYF,TGTGCCAGCAGCTTAGATCAATGGGAGTTGAGTTTAAACACAGATACGCAGTATTTT,TRBV11-2,NA,TRBJ2-3,NA
CSTPSGQYEQYF,TGCAGTACACCCAGTGGGCAGTACGAGCAGTACTTC,TRBV20-1,NA,TRBJ2-7,many
CAWSVRGGASGELFF,TGTGCCTGGAGTGTACGAGGGGGCGCTTCGGGGGAGCTGTTTTTT,TRBV30,TRBD1,TRBJ2-2,NA
CASSLVGGQGLPNEKLFF,TGTGCCAGCAGCTTAGTCGGGGGACAGGGGTTGCCTAATGAAAAACTGTTTTTT,TRBV7-9,TRBD1,TRBJ1-4,many
CASSQEWLYNEQFF,TGTGCCAGCAGCCAAGAATGGTTATACAATGAGCAGTTCTTC,TRBV3-1,NA,TRBJ2-1,NA
CATSSLVAGVSYEQYF,TGTGCCACCAGCAGCCTCGTGGCAGGGGTTTCCTACGAGCAGTACTTC,TRBV15,NA,TRBJ2-7,few
CASSQDRGGVETQYF,TGTGCCAGCAGCCAAGATCGAGGGGGGGTGGAGACCCAGTACTTC,TRBV4-2,NA,TRBJ2-5,NA
CASSEIGTWEKLFF,TGTGCCAGCAGCGAAATCGGGACTTGGGAAAAACTGTTTTTT,TRBV7-2,NA,TRBJ1-4,many